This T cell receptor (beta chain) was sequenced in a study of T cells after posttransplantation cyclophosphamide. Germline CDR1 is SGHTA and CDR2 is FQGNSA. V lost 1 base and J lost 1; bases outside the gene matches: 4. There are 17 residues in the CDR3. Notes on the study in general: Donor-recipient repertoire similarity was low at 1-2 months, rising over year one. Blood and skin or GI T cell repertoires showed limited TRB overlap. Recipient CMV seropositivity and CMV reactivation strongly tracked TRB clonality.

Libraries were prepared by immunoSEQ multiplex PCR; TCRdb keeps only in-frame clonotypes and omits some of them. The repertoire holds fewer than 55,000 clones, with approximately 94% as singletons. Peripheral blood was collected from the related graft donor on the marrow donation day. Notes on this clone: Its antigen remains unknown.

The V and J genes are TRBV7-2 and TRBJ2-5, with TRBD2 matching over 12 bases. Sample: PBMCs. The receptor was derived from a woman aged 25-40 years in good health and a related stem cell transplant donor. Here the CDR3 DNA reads TGTGCCAGCAGCTTAGGGGTACTAGCGGGGGGCCAAGAGACCCAGTACTTC. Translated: CASSLGVLAGGQETQYF.